The 15 T cell receptor beta chains presented below share a single source sample, sequenced in a study of monozygotic twins with inflammatory bowel disease. TCRdb re-called the 5' RACE reads, yielding one record per CDR3 amino acid sequence without DNA. The sample data list around 400,000 distinct CDR3 sequences. Specimen: blood. These receptors all stem from a human donor with ulcerative colitis or Crohn's disease, or a healthy co-twin of an affected twin (not recorded which).

The genes are TRBV14 and TRBJ2-3; TCRdb indicates TRBD1, and absent DNA this call remains unverified. CDR1 is SGHDN and CDR2 is FVKESK in the germline V gene. CDR3 size: 15 residues. The CDR3 protein is CASSQDRRRTDTQYF.

The chain is built from TRBV4-1 and TRBJ2-2; the D call of TRBD1 rests on TCRdb alone, since no DNA is present to check it. This CDR3 region has 14 residues. Per the germline V gene, CDR1 is MGHRA and CDR2 is YSYEKL. This CDR3 reads CASSPKGDTGELFF.

This rearrangement joins TRBV19 to TRBJ2-7; there is no DNA to check the TCRdb D call of TRBD1. This CDR3 is built from 13 residues. The germline V gene encodes CDR1 LNHDA and CDR2 SQIVND (reference sequence). CDR3 protein: CASRGASSYEQYF.

The chain links TRBV20-1 to TRBJ2-1; TCRdb calls TRBD2, which cannot be checked without DNA. Germline V gene lookup returns CDR1 DFQATT and CDR2 SNEGSKA (reference sequence). This CDR3 contains 14 residues. The CDR3 region is CSARLAGGLDEQFF.

The V and J genes are TRBV9 and TRBJ2-2; lacking DNA, the TRBD1 call made by TCRdb goes unchecked. CDR3 length: 15 amino acids. The germline V gene encodes CDR1 SGDLS and CDR2 YYNGEE. The CDR3 is CASSLGAGMAGELFF.

The chain combines TRBV18 with TRBJ1-1; the TRBD1 assignment by TCRdb is unverifiable without DNA. This CDR3 region has 15 residues. Germline CDR1 reads KGHSH; CDR2 reads LQKENI. CDR3 sequence: CASSPGQNMNTEAFF. Complete variable domain (other parts from reference TRBV18 and TRBJ1-1): NAGVMQNPRHLVRRRGQEARLRCSPMKGHSHVYWYRQLPEEGLKFMVYLQKENIIDESGMPKERFSAEFPKEGPSILRIQQVVRGDSAAYFCASSPGQNMNTEAFFGQGTRLTVV.

The chain is built from TRBV29-1 and TRBJ2-7; checking the TCRdb D call of TRBD1 is not possible without DNA. This CDR3 has 12 amino acids. The germline V gene encodes CDR1 SQVTM and CDR2 ANQGSEA. The CDR3 is CSVGAGSYEQYF.

V usage is TRBV7-9 and J usage is TRBJ1-1. The CDR3 is made up of 13 amino acids. Germline V gene sequence: CDR1 SEHNR, CDR2 FQNEAQ (reference sequence). CDR3 sequence: CASSPDRYTEAFF.

V is TRBV2 and J is TRBJ1-3. CDR1 is SNHLY and CDR2 is FYNNEI in the germline V gene. There are 16 residues in the CDR3. CDR3 residues: CASSESRRVRGNTIYF.

The J gene is TRBJ1-2, the V gene TRBV7-9; the TCRdb D gene call, TRBD1, has no DNA to confirm it. Germline values: CDR1 SEHNR, CDR2 FQNEAQ (reference sequence). The CDR3 is made up of 15 amino acids. CDR3 sequence reads: CASSLTDDRIYGYTF.

The chain has TRBV30 and TRBJ2-2. CDR1 and CDR2 from the germline V gene are GTSNPN and SVGIG (reference sequence). The CDR3 consists of 13 residues. CDR3 in amino acids: CAWSVLVAGELFF.

This sequence joins TRBV27 and TRBJ1-1. The CDR3 is 16 residues long. From germline, CDR1 is MNHEY and CDR2 SMNVEV (reference sequence). CDR3 amino acids: CASSSAVGSLNTEAFF.

This chain connects TRBV5-5 to TRBJ2-3; TCRdb picks TRBD1, but there is no DNA to check that call. The V gene's germline CDR1 is SGHKS and CDR2 YYEKEE (reference sequence). The CDR3 loop spans 14 amino acids. This chain's CDR3 is CASMPPGGTDTQYF.

This chain joins TRBV29-1 and TRBJ1-1. Germline assignment: CDR1 SQVTM and CDR2 ANQGSEA. CDR3 size: 14 residues. CDR3 residues: CSVEGRLRTTEAFF.

The chain uses TRBV3-1 and TRBJ2-2; the D gene TCRdb calls, TRBD1, cannot be checked with no DNA. CDR3 size: 13 residues. From germline, CDR1 is LGHDT and CDR2 YNNKEL (reference sequence). The CDR3 reads CASPDRNTGELFF.